A selection of T cell receptor beta chains follows, all from one sample in a study of post-analysis software for immune sequencing data. Each CDR3 protein gets one entry after TCRdb re-called the PCR reads with MiXCR. The sample has around 440,000 distinct CDR3 sequences; around 40% are singletons. Sample: blood. These TCRs come from a girl aged 10-17 years with multiple sclerosis. Both conserved end residues are part of each CDR3. A D gene is named only where the DNA matches it firmly. Clone size appears in some rows only: once, few, many, or a class for an expanded clone.

. | TRBJ2-5 | . | TRBV6-6 | TGTGCCAGCAGTTACTCGACGGAGACCCAGTACTTC | CASSYSTETQYF
once | TRBJ2-6 | . | TRBV5-6 | TGTGCCAGCAGCTTAACTCGCAGCTCTGGGGCCAACGTCCTGACTTTC | CASSLTRSSGANVLTF
. | TRBJ2-5 | . | TRBV13 | TGTGCCAGCAGCTTATCGGGTCCCCAGTACTTC | CASSLSGPQYF
few | TRBJ2-3 | . | TRBV5-1 | TGCGCCAGCAGCTTGGTATTCCCTAGCACAGATACGCAGTATTTT | CASSLVFPSTDTQYF
once | TRBJ2-5 | . | TRBV6-5 | TGTGCCAGCAGTTACTCGTTGGGCGGTTGGCCCCATGAGCAGTACTTC | CASSYSLGGWPHEQYF
. | TRBJ2-3 | TRBD2 | TRBV5-1 | TGCGCCAGCAGCTTTGGAGGTAGCGGGAGTTCAGATACGCAGTATTTT | CASSFGGSGSSDTQYF
. | TRBJ2-7 | . | TRBV20-1 | TGCAGTGCTCGAGCCTACCGGGGGTCCTACGGGCAGTACTTC | CSARAYRGSYGQYF
few | TRBJ2-1 | TRBD1 | TRBV27 | TGTGCCAGCAGTCGGACAGGGGGCGGAGATGGGCAGTTCTTC | CASSRTGGGDGQFF
. | TRBJ2-7 | TRBD2 | TRBV6-5 | TGTGCCAGCAGCCGACTAGCGGGATCCCCCTACGAGCAGTACTTC | CASSRLAGSPYEQYF
. | TRBJ2-7 | TRBD2 | TRBV10-3 | TGTGCCGTCAGTGATGGTAGCGGGAGGGCGGGGGACGAGCAGTACTTC | CAVSDGSGRAGDEQYF
. | TRBJ1-2 | . | TRBV2 | TGTGCCAGCAGTTTCGTGGACGCCTATGGCTACACCTTC | CASSFVDAYGYTF
. | TRBJ2-7 | TRBD1 | TRBV7-9 | TGTGCCAGCCACCCTCCTAAGACAGGGGAGCTCGAGCAGTACTTC | CASHPPKTGELEQYF
. | TRBJ1-2 | . | TRBV18 | TGTGCCAGCTCACCGAACGTAGAAAACTATGGCAACACCTTC | CASSPNVENYGNTF
. | TRBJ1-5 | TRBD1 | TRBV28 | TGTGCCAGCAGTGCTCTCCCGACAGGGAAAAGCAAGCCCCAGCATTTT | CASSALPTGKSKPQHF
. | TRBJ2-5 | . | TRBV7-2 | TGTGCCAGCAGCCCACACCGGGCCCTGGGGGAGACCCAGTACTTC | CASSPHRALGETQYF
. | TRBJ2-7 | TRBD2 | TRBV20-1 | TGCAGTGCTAGAGTGGAGCGGGACCGATACGAGCAGTACTTC | CSARVERDRYEQYF
. | TRBJ2-3 | . | TRBV12-3/TRBV12-4 | TGTGCCAGCAGTTTAGGGGAAACGGATACGCAGTATTTT | CASSLGETDTQYF
few | TRBJ2-7 | TRBD2 | TRBV7-9 | TGTGCCAGCAGCCCCCCGGGCGGGGGTAGCTCCTACGAGCAGTACTTC | CASSPPGGGSSYEQYF
few | TRBJ1-1 | . | TRBV7-9 | TGTGCCATACAGGATCTGAGAGTGGCCACTGAAGCTTTCTTT | CAIQDLRVATEAFF
. | TRBJ2-2 | TRBD2 | TRBV29-1 | TGCAGCGTTGAAAGGGCGGGACTAGCGGGAGACCAACTTGCGAACACCGGGGAGCTGTTTTTT | CSVERAGLAGDQLANTGELFF
. | TRBJ2-7 | . | TRBV6-1 | TGTGCCAGCAGTGTGGAGTCCTACGAGCAGTACTTC | CASSVESYEQYF
once | TRBJ2-1 | . | TRBV14 | TGTGCCAGCAGCCAAGGTTCAGGGGTCGTCTACAATGAGCAGTTCTTC | CASSQGSGVVYNEQFF
. | TRBJ2-7 | . | TRBV25-1 | TGTGCCAGCAGTGAACCCGGGACCTCCTACGAGCAGTACTTC | CASSEPGTSYEQYF
few | TRBJ2-3 | . | TRBV9 | TGTGCCAGCAGCGACGAATTAGGACCCGCAGTAAAAGATACGCAGTATTTT | CASSDELGPAVKDTQYF
few | TRBJ2-7 | TRBD2 | TRBV6-6 | TGTGCCAGCAGATCCAGGACTAGCGGGGCGTGGGAGCAGTACTTC | CASRSRTSGAWEQYF
. | TRBJ2-7 | TRBD2 | TRBV7-3 | TGTGCCAGCAGCTTGCCGGGACTAGCGGGATCCTACGAGCAGTACTTC | CASSLPGLAGSYEQYF
few | TRBJ2-3 | TRBD2 | TRBV20-1 | TGCAGTGCTAGTCCGGGACTAGCGGGACTGACAGATACGCAGTATTTT | CSASPGLAGLTDTQYF
few | TRBJ2-1 | TRBD2 | TRBV20-1 | TGCAGCGCTAGCCGAAGCGGGAGGGCCTTCAACAATGAGCAGTTCTTC | CSASRSGRAFNNEQFF
. | TRBJ2-5 | . | TRBV6-5 | TGTGCCAGCAGTTATGACGCGGAGGGGGTACAAGAGACCCAGTACTTC | CASSYDAEGVQETQYF
. | TRBJ1-2 | TRBD1 | TRBV29-1 | TGCAGCGTTGAACCGGGGACAGGGGACTATGGCTACACCTTC | CSVEPGTGDYGYTF
few | TRBJ2-4 | . | TRBV7-9 | TGTGCCAGCAGCTTTAGCGCGGGGGCGGGCATTCAGTACTTC | CASSFSAGAGIQYF
. | TRBJ2-6 | . | TRBV5-1 | TGCGCCAGCAGCATCCAGGGGTCTGGGGCCAACGTCCGGACTTTC | CASSIQGSGANVRTF
. | TRBJ2-2 | TRBD1 | TRBV7-6 | TGTGCCAGCAGCTCTACAGGGGACCCCACCGGGGAGCTGTTTTTT | CASSSTGDPTGELFF
few | TRBJ1-1 | TRBD1 | TRBV9 | TGTGCCAGCAGCGAGACAGGGGTTACTGAAGCTTTCTTT | CASSETGVTEAFF
. | TRBJ2-3 | . | TRBV11-2 | TGTGCCAGCAGACAATGGGGAGATACGCAGTATTTT | CASRQWGDTQYF
. | TRBJ2-1 | . | TRBV29-1 | TGCAGCGTTGTAGGGTTTGGGAAGGGGAGGACAATGGTATACAATGAGCAGTTCTTC | CSVVGFGKGRTMVYNEQFF
few | TRBJ2-7 | TRBD2 | TRBV7-2 | TGTGCCAGCAGCTTAGAAGCTAGCGGGGGAACCTACGAGCAGTACTTC | CASSLEASGGTYEQYF
. | TRBJ2-1 | . | TRBV7-9 | TGTGCCAGCAGCTTAGGATCGGGGACACTCCTCAATGAGCAGTTCTTC | CASSLGSGTLLNEQFF
. | TRBJ2-5 | . | TRBV6-1 | TGTGCCAGCAGTGGTCAACTAGTCGCGGAGACCCAGTACTTC | CASSGQLVAETQYF
. | TRBJ1-6 | TRBD1 | TRBV6-1 | TGTGCCAGCAGCCGGACAGGGGGCCTGGGTAATTCACCCCTCCACTTT | CASSRTGGLGNSPLHF
. | TRBJ1-5 | . | TRBV9 | TGTGCCAGCGGTGGGGGGTCTCAGCCCCAGCATTTT | CASGGGSQPQHF
. | TRBJ1-2 | . | TRBV12-3/TRBV12-4 | TGTGCCAGCACGGGGGATGGCTATGGCTACACCTTC | CASTGDGYGYTF
. | TRBJ1-4 | TRBD1 | TRBV4-3 | TGCGCCAGCAGCCAAGGTGGGACAGCGAGTAATGAAAAACTGTTTTTT | CASSQGGTASNEKLFF
. | TRBJ2-3 | . | TRBV12-3/TRBV12-4 | TGTGCCAGCACCGTTGTAGGGGGGAGAACAGATACGCAGTATTTT | CASTVVGGRTDTQYF
. | TRBJ2-1 | TRBD2 | TRBV20-1 | TGCAGTGCTAGAGATTCAGCGGGAGTTTTCTACAATGAGCAGTTCTTC | CSARDSAGVFYNEQFF
many | TRBJ2-1 | TRBD2 | TRBV4-2 | TGTGCCAGCAGCCCGCACCAGGCGACCGGGACTAGCGGTTACAATGAGCAGTTCTTC | CASSPHQATGTSGYNEQFF
. | TRBJ2-2 | . | TRBV6-2/TRBV6-3 | TGTGCCAGCACGGCTGTGAACACCGGGGAGCTGTTTTTT | CASTAVNTGELFF
. | TRBJ2-7 | . | TRBV7-8 | TGTGCCAGCAGCTTAGAAGGGGGTTACTACAATGAGCAGTACTTC | CASSLEGGYYNEQYF